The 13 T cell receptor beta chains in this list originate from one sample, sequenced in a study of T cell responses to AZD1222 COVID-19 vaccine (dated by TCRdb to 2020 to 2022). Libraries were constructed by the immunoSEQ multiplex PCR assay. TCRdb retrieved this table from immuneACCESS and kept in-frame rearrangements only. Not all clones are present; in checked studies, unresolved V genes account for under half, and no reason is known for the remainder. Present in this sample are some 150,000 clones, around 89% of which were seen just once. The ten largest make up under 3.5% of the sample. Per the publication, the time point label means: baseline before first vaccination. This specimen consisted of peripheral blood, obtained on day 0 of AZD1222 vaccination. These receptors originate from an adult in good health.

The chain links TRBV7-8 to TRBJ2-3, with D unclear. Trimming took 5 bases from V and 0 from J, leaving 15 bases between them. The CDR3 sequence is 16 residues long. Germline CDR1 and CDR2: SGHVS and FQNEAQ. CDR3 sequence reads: CASSPLADSSTDTQYF. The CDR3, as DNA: TGTGCCAGCAGCCCTCTGGCGGATTCTAGCACAGATACGCAGTATTTT. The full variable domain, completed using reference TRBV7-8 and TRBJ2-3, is GAGVSQSPRYKVAKRGQDVALRCDPISGHVSLFWYQQALGQGPEFLTYFQNEAQLDKSGLPSDRFFAERPEGSVSTLKIQRTQQEDSAVYLCASSPLADSSTDTQYFGPGTRLTVL.

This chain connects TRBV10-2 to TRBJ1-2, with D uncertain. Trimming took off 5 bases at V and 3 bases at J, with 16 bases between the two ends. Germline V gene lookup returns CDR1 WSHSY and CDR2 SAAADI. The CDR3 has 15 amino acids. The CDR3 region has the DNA TGCGCCAGCAGTTCCGGATTAGGGAAAGACTATGGCTACACCTTC. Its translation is CASSSGLGKDYGYTF.

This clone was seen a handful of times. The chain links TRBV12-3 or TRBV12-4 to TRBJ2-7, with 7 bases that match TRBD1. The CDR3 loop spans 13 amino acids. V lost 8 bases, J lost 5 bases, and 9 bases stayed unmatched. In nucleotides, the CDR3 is TGTGCCAGCTCCCCATGGCAGGGGGACGAGCAGTACTTC. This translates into CASSPWQGDEQYF.

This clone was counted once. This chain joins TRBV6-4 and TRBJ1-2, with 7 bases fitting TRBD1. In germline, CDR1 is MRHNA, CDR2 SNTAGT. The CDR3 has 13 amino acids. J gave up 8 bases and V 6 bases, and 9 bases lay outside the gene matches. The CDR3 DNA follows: TGTGCCAGCAGGGCTGGGACAGTCACCGGCTACACCTTC. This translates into CASRAGTVTGYTF.

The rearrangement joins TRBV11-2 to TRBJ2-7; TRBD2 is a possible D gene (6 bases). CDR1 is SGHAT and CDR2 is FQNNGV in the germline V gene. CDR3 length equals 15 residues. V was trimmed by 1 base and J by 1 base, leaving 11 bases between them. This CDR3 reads CASSLGSGTSYEQYF. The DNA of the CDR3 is TGTGCCAGCAGCTTAGGTAGCGGAACGTCCTACGAGCAGTACTTC.

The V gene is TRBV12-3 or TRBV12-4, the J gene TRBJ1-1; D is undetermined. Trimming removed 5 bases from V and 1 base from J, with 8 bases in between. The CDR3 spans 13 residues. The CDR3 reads CASSPIQNTEAFF. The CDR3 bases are TGTGCCAGCAGTCCCATCCAGAACACTGAAGCTTTCTTT.

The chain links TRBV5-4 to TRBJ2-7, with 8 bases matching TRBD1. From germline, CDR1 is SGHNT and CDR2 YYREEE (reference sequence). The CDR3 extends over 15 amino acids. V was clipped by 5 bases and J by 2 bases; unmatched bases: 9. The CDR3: CASRSEPGGTYEQYF. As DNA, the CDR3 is TGTGCCAGCAGGTCGGAACCAGGGGGCACCTACGAGCAGTACTTC. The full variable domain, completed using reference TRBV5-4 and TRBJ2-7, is ETGVTQSPTHLIKTRGQQVTLRCSSQSGHNTVSWYQQALGQGPQFIFQYYREEENGRGNFPPRFSGLQFPNYSSELNVNALELDDSALYLCASRSEPGGTYEQYFGPGTRLTVT.

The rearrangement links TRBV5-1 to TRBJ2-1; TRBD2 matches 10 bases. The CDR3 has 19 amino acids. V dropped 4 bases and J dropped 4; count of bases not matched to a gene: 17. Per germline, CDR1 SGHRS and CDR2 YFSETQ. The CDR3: CASSRTGGITSGIYNEQFF. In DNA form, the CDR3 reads TGCGCCAGCAGCCGGACCGGGGGGATTACTAGCGGGATTTACAATGAGCAGTTCTTC.

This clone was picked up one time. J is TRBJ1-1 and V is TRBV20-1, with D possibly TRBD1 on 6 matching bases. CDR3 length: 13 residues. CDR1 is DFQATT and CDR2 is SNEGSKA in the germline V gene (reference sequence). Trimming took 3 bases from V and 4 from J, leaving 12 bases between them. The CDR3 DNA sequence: TGCAGTGCTAGTCGGACAGATGGCACTGAAGCTTTCTTT. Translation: CSASRTDGTEAFF.

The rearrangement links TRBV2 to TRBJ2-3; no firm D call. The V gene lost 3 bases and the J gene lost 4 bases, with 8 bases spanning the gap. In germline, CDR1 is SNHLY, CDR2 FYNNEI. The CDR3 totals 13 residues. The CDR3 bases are TGTGCCAGCAGTGACCCCCCCCCAGATACGCAGTATTTT. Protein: CASSDPPPDTQYF.

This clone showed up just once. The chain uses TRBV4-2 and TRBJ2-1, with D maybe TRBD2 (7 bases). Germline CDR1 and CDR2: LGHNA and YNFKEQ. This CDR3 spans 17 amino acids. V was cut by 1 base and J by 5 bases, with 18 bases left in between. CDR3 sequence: CASSQVFRGGRDNEQFF. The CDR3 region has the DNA TGTGCCAGCAGCCAAGTCTTTCGCGGGGGCCGGGACAATGAGCAGTTCTTC.

The CDR3, as DNA: TGTGCCAGCAGCCCCCGTCCCTATGGCTACACCTTC. Translation gives CASSPRPYGYTF. The rearrangement joins TRBV5-8 to TRBJ1-2; D uncertain. CDR1 SGHTS and CDR2 YDEGEE come from the germline V gene. The CDR3 runs to 12 residues. The germline V and J ends were trimmed by 4 bases and 4 bases, with 8 bases remaining between them.

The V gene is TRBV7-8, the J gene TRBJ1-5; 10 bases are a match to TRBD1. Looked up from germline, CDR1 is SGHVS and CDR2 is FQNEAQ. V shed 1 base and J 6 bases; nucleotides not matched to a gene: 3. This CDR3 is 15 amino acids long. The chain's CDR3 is CASSLVGTGVQPQHF. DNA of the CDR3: TGTGCCAGCAGCTTAGTAGGGACAGGGGTTCAGCCCCAGCATTTT.